Presented here are 24 T cell receptor beta chains from one specimen sequenced in a study of T cells after yellow fever vaccination. MiXCR was run by TCRdb on the 5' RACE reads, yielding one entry per CDR3 protein. The data contain about 400,000 distinct CDR3 sequences, roughly 11% of them singletons. The material was PBMCs, obtained on the day of the first yellow fever vaccination. The receptors were sampled from a man aged 18 to 30 who received the YFV17D yellow fever vaccine.

The rearrangement joins TRBV27 to TRBJ1-4, with D tentatively TRBD1 (6 bases). V was clipped by 6 bases and J by 8 bases, with 19 bases between them. The CDR3 runs 15 residues. Germline values: CDR1 MNHEY, CDR2 SMNVEV (reference sequence). The CDR3 loop is CASSYYQGSGEKLFF. DNA of the CDR3: TGTGCCAGCAGCTACTATCAGGGGAGTGGCGAAAAACTGTTTTTT.

In DNA form, the CDR3 reads TGTGCCAGCAGTCTCCAGTTTGGAGGTTTGTGGGAGCAGTACGTC. Encoded protein: CASSLQFGGLWEQYV. J is TRBJ2-7 and V is TRBV6-2 or TRBV6-3; maybe TRBD2 (5 bases). V was cut by 5 bases and J by 7 bases, with 21 bases left in between. The germline CDR1 and CDR2 sequences are MNHEY and SVGEGT. The CDR3 sequence is 15 residues long.

This clonotype was picked up a small number of times. This chain connects TRBV7-7 to TRBJ1-2, with 7 bases matching TRBD1. Germline values: CDR1 SSHAT, CDR2 FNYEAQ (reference sequence). Trimming removed 4 bases from V and 9 bases from J; junction bases left unmatched: 8. The CDR3 consists of 13 residues. For the CDR3, the DNA is TGTGCCAGCAGCTCCTTGATGGGACAGAGCTACACCTTC. The encoded protein is CASSSLMGQSYTF. The full variable domain, completed using reference TRBV7-7 and TRBJ1-2, is GAGVSQSPRYKVTKRGQDVTLRCDPISSHATLYWYQQALGQGPEFLTYFNYEAQPDKSGLPSDRFSAERPEGSISTLTIQRTEQRDSAMYRCASSSLMGQSYTFGSGTRLTVV.

The chain couples TRBV7-2 to TRBJ1-5, with D uncertain. Germline CDR1 and CDR2: SGHTA and FQGNSA. V lost 6 bases, J lost 3 bases, and 12 bases lay in between. The CDR3 is 14 amino acids. The CDR3 loop is CASSLMTYNQPQHF. CDR3 DNA sequence: TGTGCCAGCAGTCTTATGACATACAATCAGCCCCAGCATTTT.

This clonotype appeared a few times. This chain uses TRBV10-3 with TRBJ2-3, with D unresolved. Deletions cut 2 bases from V and 3 bases from J, with 6 bases between. The CDR3 totals 13 residues. Germline V gene sequence: CDR1 ENHRY, CDR2 SYGVKD. CDR3 sequence reads: CAISETLTDTQYF. DNA for the CDR3: TGTGCCATCAGTGAGACACTTACAGATACGCAGTATTTT.

This clonotype appeared a few times. The J gene is TRBJ2-4, the V gene TRBV5-1, with 8 bases aligning to TRBD2. CDR1 is SGHRS, CDR2 YFSETQ, per germline. CDR3 size: 16 residues. With 1 base clipped from V and 8 bases from J, the junction kept 11 bases outside the gene matches. The CDR3 sequence is CASSLLQSGGRDIQYF. DNA of the CDR3: TGCGCCAGCAGCTTGTTGCAGAGCGGGGGCCGGGACATTCAGTACTTC.

A few counts support this clonotype. This chain joins TRBV7-2 and TRBJ1-6; 8 positions match TRBD1. J lost 9 bases, V lost 5 bases, and 6 bases had no gene match. The length of the CDR3 is 14 residues. Germline values: CDR1 SGHTA, CDR2 FQGNSA. The CDR3 DNA reads TGTGCCAGCAGCCCCCGGACAGGGCGTTCACCCCTCCACTTT. Translated: CASSPRTGRSPLHF. Drawing the rest from reference TRBV7-2 and TRBJ1-6, the complete variable domain is GAGVSQSPSNKVTEKGKDVELRCDPISGHTALYWYRQSLGQGLEFLIYFQGNSAPDKSGLPSDRFSAERTGGSVSTLTIQRTQQEDSAVYLCASSPRTGRSPLHFGNGTRLTVT.

This clonotype has more than one count but fewer than ten. V is TRBV6-5 and J is TRBJ2-3, with D perhaps matching TRBD2 (5 bases). Trimming cost V 2 bases and J 2 bases, with 8 bases left between them. Looked up from germline, CDR1 is MNHEY and CDR2 is SVGAGI. The CDR3 runs 14 residues. The CDR3 sequence: CASSYRGLTDTQYF. The CDR3 DNA is TGTGCCAGCAGTTACCGGGGTCTCACAGATACGCAGTATTTT.

This clonotype was observed a few times. The chain is built from TRBV12-3 or TRBV12-4 and TRBJ2-3, with 9 bases fitting TRBD2. The CDR3 has 14 amino acids. The junction had 8 bases not matched to a gene; V was cut back by 5 bases and J by 8 bases. The CDR3 region has the DNA TGTGCCAGCAGTCAGAGCGGGGGGCCGCTTACGCAGTATTTT. This encodes CASSQSGGPLTQYF.

This clonotype showed up many times. The J gene is TRBJ2-6, the V gene TRBV20-1; D uncertain. This CDR3 region has 13 residues. Trimming removed 2 bases from V and 0 bases from J, with 2 bases in between. CDR1 and CDR2 from the germline V gene are DFQATT and SNEGSKA (reference sequence). The CDR3 loop reads CSARRSGANVLTF. CDR3 DNA: TGCAGTGCTAGACGCTCTGGGGCCAACGTCCTGACTTTC.

This clonotype appeared a few times. The chain employs TRBV7-2 and TRBJ2-3; D remains ambiguous. Germline loops: CDR1 SGHTA, CDR2 FQGNSA. The CDR3 length is 14 residues. The V gene lost 1 base and the J gene lost 4 bases, with 9 bases spanning the gap. The CDR3 is CASSLVRLADTQYF. As DNA, the CDR3 is TGTGCCAGCAGCTTAGTACGGCTGGCAGATACGCAGTATTTT.

The chain joins TRBV5-1 to TRBJ2-7, with D perhaps being TRBD1 or TRBD2 (5 bases each). V shed 3 bases and J shed 6 bases, with 13 bases lying between them. The germline V gene has CDR1 SGHRS and CDR2 YFSETQ. CDR3 length equals 13 residues. CDR3 sequence reads: CASSSGPGVEQYF. CDR3 bases: TGCGCCAGCAGCTCGGGGCCTGGGGTCGAGCAGTACTTC.

The chain has TRBV5-1 and TRBJ2-6; 7 bases fit TRBD1. CDR3 length: 18 residues. Germline V gene sequence: CDR1 SGHRS, CDR2 YFSETQ. V trimming: 4 bases; J trimming: 0 bases; junction bases outside the gene matches: 10. The CDR3 DNA reads TGCGCCAGCAGCGCCGCCAGGGGGTCCTCCTCTGGGGCCAACGTCCTGACTTTC. Protein product: CASSAARGSSSGANVLTF.

V is TRBV5-1 and J is TRBJ1-6, with D perhaps matching TRBD1 (6 bases). Germline assignment: CDR1 SGHRS and CDR2 YFSETQ. Trimming stripped 3 bases from V and 6 bases from J, with 10 bases between. This CDR3 contains 14 residues. CDR3 protein: CASSWDTINSPLHF. Here the CDR3 DNA reads TGCGCCAGCAGCTGGGACACCATTAATTCACCCCTCCACTTT.

The CDR3 loop is CASSPRMPYEQYV. The CDR3 DNA reads TGTGCCAGCAGTCCTCGAATGCCCTACGAGCAGTACGTC. The chain links TRBV27 to TRBJ2-7; no clear D gene. The ends were cut back, 5 bases at V and 2 bases at J, with 10 bases in the middle. The germline V gene has CDR1 MNHEY and CDR2 SMNVEV (reference sequence). The CDR3 is 13 residues long.

The chain carries TRBV3-1 and TRBJ2-5; D perhaps matches TRBD2 (6 bases). The germline V gene has CDR1 LGHDT and CDR2 YNNKEL (reference sequence). The ends were cut back, 5 bases at V and 2 bases at J, with 15 bases in the middle. The CDR3 spans 15 residues. The CDR3, as DNA: TGTGCCAGCAGCTCCCTAGCGAGGAGGCAAGAGACCCAGTACTTC. Its translation is CASSSLARRQETQYF.

The genes are TRBV7-2 and TRBJ1-1, with TRBD1 matching over 7 bases. CDR1 is SGHTA and CDR2 is FQGNSA in the germline V gene. The CDR3 contains 14 residues. V dropped 5 bases and J dropped 1; count of bases not matched to a gene: 4. CDR3 sequence (DNA): TGTGCCAGCAGCCCTGACAGGGCGAACACTGAAGCTTTCTTT. Translated, it gives CASSPDRANTEAFF.

This clonotype was counted only a few times. This chain connects TRBV4-3 to TRBJ1-1; D is uncertain. The germline V and J ends were trimmed by 3 bases and 0 bases, with 8 bases remaining between them. Germline V gives CDR1 LGHNA, CDR2 YSLEER. CDR3 length: 14 residues. CDR3: CASSQAPMNTEAFF. The CDR3 region has the DNA TGCGCCAGCAGCCAGGCCCCCATGAACACTGAAGCTTTCTTT.

This clonotype showed up just a few times. The rearrangement joins TRBV5-1 to TRBJ2-2; a possible D gene is TRBD1 (6 bases). The CDR3 spans 15 residues. The germline gives CDR1 SGHRS, CDR2 YFSETQ. V gave up 4 bases and J gave up 5 bases, with 15 bases separating them. The CDR3 sequence is CASSQTNRETGELFF. The CDR3 coding sequence is TGCGCCAGCAGCCAGACTAACAGGGAAACCGGGGAGCTGTTTTTT.

The V call is TRBV18, the J call TRBJ2-3, with 9 nucleotides matching TRBD2. The germline V gene encodes CDR1 KGHSH and CDR2 LQKENI. The CDR3 loop spans 15 amino acids. V trimming: 0 bases; J trimming: 6 bases; junction bases outside the gene matches: 4. CDR3 in amino acids: CASSPPRGGSDTQYF. The DNA for the CDR3 is TGTGCCAGCTCACCACCGCGGGGGGGATCGGATACGCAGTATTTT. Full variable domain (rest looked up from reference TRBV18 and TRBJ2-3): NAGVMQNPRHLVRRRGQEARLRCSPMKGHSHVYWYRQLPEEGLKFMVYLQKENIIDESGMPKERFSAEFPKEGPSILRIQQVVRGDSAAYFCASSPPRGGSDTQYFGPGTRLTVL.

J is TRBJ2-5 and V is TRBV21-1. TRBV21-1 is tagged as a pseudogene. The CDR3 has 14 amino acids. This CDR3 reads CASTRRWVRETQYF. CDR3 nucleotides: TGTGCCAGCACACGTCGGTGGGTTCGAGAGACCCAGTACTTC.

This chain joins TRBV10-3 and TRBJ2-7, with TRBD1 identical over 7 bases. The germline gives CDR1 ENHRY, CDR2 SYGVKD. The CDR3 totals 15 residues. Trimming at V came to 7 bases and at J to 5 bases, leaving 14 bases not matched to a gene. CDR3 bases: TGTGCCATCATGAATGTACAGGGGCCCCAGCACGAGCAGTACTTC. Translated: CAIMNVQGPQHEQYF.

The rearrangement links TRBV4-2 to TRBJ2-1, with D perhaps matching TRBD1 or TRBD2 (5 bases each). The CDR3 consists of 18 residues. With 0 bases removed from V and 12 bases from J, the gap between germline ends came to 27 bases. CDR1 is LGHNA, CDR2 YNFKEQ, per germline. In nucleotides, the CDR3 is TGTGCCAGCAGCCAAGATGGGCTCCGGGGACCCCTACCCCCCGGGCAGTTCTTC. Translated, it gives CASSQDGLRGPLPPGQFF.

The chain joins TRBV10-3 to TRBJ1-1, with D hard to call. The CDR3 contains 13 residues. V was pared by 4 bases and J by 10 bases, with 16 bases between. Germline V gene sequence: CDR1 ENHRY, CDR2 SYGVKD. CDR3 nucleotide sequence: TGTGCCATCAGTGGCCGGCCATCCTCTGGAGCTTTCTTT. This sequence encodes CAISGRPSSGAFF.